Presented here are 7 T cell receptor beta chains from one specimen sequenced in a study of blood T cell repertoires in COVID-19. Libraries were prepared by immunoSEQ multiplex PCR; TCRdb keeps only in-frame clonotypes and omits some of them. The sample yields some 400,000 clones, around nine tenths seen once. Sequencing was performed on peripheral blood. These receptors all come from a human donor in a cohort sampled during active COVID-19.

This chain joins TRBV7-8 and TRBJ2-2; D might be TRBD1 (6 bases). V lost 2 bases to trimming and J lost 9 bases, with 10 bases between them. This CDR3 is 13 amino acids long. Germline CDR1 and CDR2: SGHVS and FQNEAQ. The CDR3 sequence: CASSLPQGRELFF. CDR3 DNA: TGTGCCAGCAGCTTACCTCAGGGGAGGGAGCTGTTTTTT.

The rearrangement uses TRBV13 and TRBJ2-7; D may be TRBD2 (5 bases). CDR1 is PRHDT, CDR2 FYEKMQ, per germline (reference sequence). The CDR3 is made up of 14 amino acids. V lost 2 bases and J 6 bases, leaving 14 bases between the germline ends. The CDR3 reads CASSLYLALGEQYF. The DNA of the CDR3 is TGTGCCAGCAGCTTATACCTAGCTCTCGGCGAGCAGTACTTC.

This chain connects TRBV19 to TRBJ1-5; unclear D gene. The V gene lost 6 bases and the J gene lost 2 bases, with 8 bases spanning the gap. The germline V gene encodes CDR1 LNHDA and CDR2 SQIVND (reference sequence). The CDR3 length is 13 residues. The CDR3 DNA is TGTGCCAGTAGCGACACACGCAATCAGCCCCAGCATTTT. It translates to CASSDTRNQPQHF.

The chain has TRBV9 and TRBJ2-1, with D possibly being TRBD1 (6 bases). Trimming took 2 bases from V and 4 from J, leaving 13 bases between them. CDR3 length equals 15 residues. The germline V gene encodes CDR1 SGDLS and CDR2 YYNGEE. CDR3 coding DNA: TGTGCCAGCAGCGTTGACGGACAGATTTACAATGAGCAGTTCTTC. It translates to CASSVDGQIYNEQFF.

The J gene is TRBJ2-3, the V gene TRBV19; TRBD2 might be the D (5 bases). The CDR3 has 14 residues. Germline V gene sequence: CDR1 LNHDA, CDR2 SQIVND (reference sequence). V was trimmed by 7 bases and J by 6 bases, leaving 17 bases between them. The CDR3 reads CASKAISGMDTQYF. CDR3 coding DNA: TGTGCCAGTAAAGCGATCTCCGGGATGGATACGCAGTATTTT.

V gene TRBV3-1 (or the pseudogene TRBV3-2) combines with J gene TRBJ2-7; maybe TRBD2 (6 bases). The CDR3 is made up of 13 amino acids. CDR1 and CDR2 (germline): LGHDT, YNNKEL (reference sequence). The germline V and J ends were trimmed by 1 base and 6 bases, with 10 bases remaining between them. CDR3 in amino acids: CASSQGTKSEQYF. In DNA form, the CDR3 reads TGTGCCAGCAGCCAAGGGACTAAGAGCGAGCAGTACTTC.

The chain is built from TRBV11-2 and TRBJ1-4; 9 bases agree with TRBD1. This CDR3 has 15 residues. J was trimmed by 6 bases and V by 3 bases; bases with no gene match: 5. Germline CDR1 and CDR2: SGHAT and FQNNGV. The CDR3 protein is CASSLGQGYDEKLFF. In nucleotides, the CDR3 is TGTGCCAGCAGCTTGGGACAGGGTTATGATGAAAAACTGTTTTTT.